Below, 31 T cell receptor beta chains from the same sample are listed, as sequenced in a study of cytotoxic CD8 clonotypes in ibrutinib-treated CLL. The protocol was immunoSEQ multiplex PCR, while the TCRdb copy is restricted to in-frame clones and leaves out a portion. The data contain 55,000 to 60,000 clones, approximately 50% of them singletons. The sequencing used PBMCs, collected at disease progression, from a patient treated with ibrutinib. The receptors were sampled from a human donor with chronic lymphocytic leukemia.

The chain links TRBV7-2 to TRBJ1-6; 8 nucleotides line up with TRBD1. Unmatched junction bases numbered 5, after V lost 3 bases and J lost 4 bases. Germline loops: CDR1 SGHTA, CDR2 FQGNSA. The CDR3 covers 16 residues. In DNA form, the CDR3 reads TGTGCCAGCAGCTTTACAGGACAGGGTTATAATTCACCCCTCCACTTT. Its translation: CASSFTGQGYNSPLHF.

This chain connects TRBV7-2 to TRBJ2-2; D may be TRBD2 (5 bases). The CDR3 is made up of 17 amino acids. V lost 4 bases to trimming and J lost 0 bases, with 15 bases between them. CDR1 and CDR2 (germline): SGHTA, FQGNSA. CDR3 residues: CASSSPHTRANTGELFF. CDR3 in DNA: TGTGCCAGCAGCTCACCACACACTAGGGCGAACACCGGGGAGCTGTTTTTT.

This clone was detected a few times. The rearrangement uses TRBV7-2 and TRBJ2-7; possibly TRBD2 for D (6 bases). V lost 5 bases to trimming and J lost 6 bases, with 14 bases between them. Germline CDR1 SGHTA, CDR2 FQGNSA. The CDR3 is 13 amino acids. The DNA for the CDR3 is TGTGCCAGCAGCCCGGCGGGGTTTGGCGAGCAGTACTTC. As protein: CASSPAGFGEQYF.

J is TRBJ2-2 and V is TRBV11-3; a possible D gene is TRBD1 (6 bases). Looked up from germline, CDR1 is SGHNT and CDR2 is YENEEA. Trimming cost V 2 bases and J 3 bases, with 16 bases left between them. The CDR3 is 17 residues long. The CDR3 protein is CASSLFERAGDTGELFF. DNA for the CDR3: TGTGCCAGCAGCTTATTTGAAAGGGCAGGGGACACCGGGGAGCTGTTTTTT.

A few counts support this clone. V and J are TRBV7-2 and TRBJ1-3; 7 nucleotides agree with TRBD1. CDR1 and CDR2 (germline): SGHTA, FQGNSA. V shed 6 bases and J 0 bases; nucleotides not matched to a gene: 11. The CDR3 has 17 amino acids. CDR3 DNA sequence: TGTGCCAGCAGTCTTGCAGGGGGAAGCCGCTCTGGAAACACCATATATTTT. Its translation: CASSLAGGSRSGNTIYF.

Here the CDR3 DNA reads TGTGCCAGCAGCTCCGGGGGGACCGGGGAGCTGTTTTTT. Translation: CASSSGGTGELFF. This chain links TRBV7-2 with TRBJ2-2; 7 positions match TRBD2. The CDR3 loop spans 13 amino acids. Germline V gives CDR1 SGHTA, CDR2 FQGNSA. The V gene end was trimmed by 4 bases and the J gene end by 5 bases; junction bases not matched to a gene: 1.

This clone was recorded only once. V and J are TRBV9 and TRBJ2-7, with 7 bases aligning to TRBD2. The V gene's germline CDR1 is SGDLS and CDR2 YYNGEE. This CDR3 is built from 18 residues. V shed 0 bases, J shed 5 bases, and the junction held 17 bases outside the gene matches. The CDR3 here is CASSVDGGDGTIGHEQYF. CDR3 DNA sequence: TGTGCCAGCAGCGTAGATGGGGGGGATGGGACTATCGGCCACGAGCAGTACTTC.

The rearrangement joins TRBV5-8 to TRBJ2-6; 8 bases are a match to TRBD1. CDR1 and CDR2 (germline): SGHTS, YDEGEE. V shed 1 base, J shed 2 bases, and the junction held 8 bases outside the gene matches. There are 18 residues in the CDR3. The chain's CDR3 is CASSLTGGRWTGANVLTF. The DNA for the CDR3 is TGTGCCAGCAGCTTGACAGGGGGACGCTGGACTGGGGCCAACGTCCTGACTTTC.

V gene TRBV30 combines with J gene TRBJ2-7; tentative D call: TRBD1 (5 bases). Germline V gives CDR1 GTSNPN, CDR2 SVGIG (reference sequence). This CDR3 spans 14 amino acids. Trimming left V 8 bases short and J 3 bases short, with 20 bases between. Here the CDR3 DNA reads TGTGCCGCTATACGTAAGGGGCGCAACTACGAGCAGTACTTC. Translation: CAAIRKGRNYEQYF.

The chain has TRBV5-1 and TRBJ1-6; D unclear. The CDR3 has 14 amino acids. Germline-derived CDR1 and CDR2 are SGHRS and YFSETQ. V lost 6 bases and J lost 7, with 14 bases in between. The CDR3 loop reads CASNDGMLNSPLHF. The CDR3 region has the DNA TGCGCCAGCAACGACGGAATGCTCAATTCACCCCTCCACTTT.

This chain connects TRBV15 to TRBJ2-2; D is unclear. Germline V gives CDR1 LNHNV, CDR2 YYDKDF (reference sequence). CDR3 size: 16 residues. V lost 0 bases and J lost 2, with 10 bases in between. The CDR3 reads CATSRDRVYNTGELFF. CDR3 in DNA: TGTGCCACCAGCAGAGATCGAGTTTACAACACCGGGGAGCTGTTTTTT.

The V and J genes are TRBV25-1 and TRBJ1-5; D possibly corresponds to TRBD1 (5 bases). Germline lookup yields CDR1 MGHDK and CDR2 SYGVNS. This CDR3 spans 13 amino acids. Trimming took 6 bases from V and 0 from J, leaving 6 bases between them. CDR3 nucleotide sequence: TGTGCCAGCAGGGGGCATAGCAATCAGCCCCAGCATTTT. This encodes CASRGHSNQPQHF.

This clone was observed once. The chain recombines TRBV5-1 with TRBJ2-6, with D hard to call. The germline V gene has CDR1 SGHRS and CDR2 YFSETQ. This CDR3 region has 14 residues. V was clipped by 5 bases and J by 0 bases, with 6 bases between them. CDR3 residues: CASRRSSGANVLTF. DNA for the CDR3: TGCGCCAGCAGGCGAAGCTCTGGGGCCAACGTCCTGACTTTC.

This clone was detected only a few times. V and J are TRBV5-1 and TRBJ1-2; D remains ambiguous. CDR1 is SGHRS and CDR2 is YFSETQ in the germline V gene. This CDR3 comprises 14 residues. V was trimmed by 7 bases and J by 1 base, leaving 14 bases between them. In DNA, the CDR3 is TGCGCCAGCTGGGCAGTCGTAAGTAACTATGGCTACACCTTC. This gives the protein CASWAVVSNYGYTF.

This chain uses TRBV5-1 with TRBJ2-1; TRBD1 aligns across 8 bases. Looked up from germline, CDR1 is SGHRS and CDR2 is YFSETQ. J gave up 4 bases and V 0 bases, and 3 bases lay outside the gene matches. The CDR3 runs 15 residues. The CDR3 here is CASSLGQGTYNEQFF. CDR3 coding DNA: TGCGCCAGCAGCTTGGGACAGGGGACTTACAATGAGCAGTTCTTC.

The table lists this clone with a count of one. The J gene is TRBJ2-1, the V gene TRBV7-3; 10 nucleotides agree with TRBD2. Germline loops: CDR1 SGHTA, CDR2 FQGTGA. The CDR3 extends over 15 amino acids. Losses at the gene ends were 4 bases for V and 4 bases for J; bases not matched to a gene: 4. CDR3 DNA sequence: TGTGCCAGCAGCTCCACTAGCGGGATATACAATGAGCAGTTCTTC. This sequence encodes CASSSTSGIYNEQFF.

This clone was counted only a few times. The rearrangement links TRBV28 to TRBJ2-2; the match to TRBD2 covers 7 bases. The CDR3 is 13 residues long. The J segment lost 6 bases and the V segment lost 7 bases, leaving 5 bases of the junction unmatched. CDR1 is MDHEN and CDR2 is SYDVKM in the germline V gene. DNA for the CDR3: TGTGCCAGCAAGCCGGCGGGGGCCGGGGAGCTGTTTTTT. Protein: CASKPAGAGELFF.

A remark on this clone: A junction end diverges from the germline sequence, so it may reflect a read error. The chain combines TRBV10-3 with TRBJ1-1; D remains ambiguous. The CDR3 runs to 11 residues. Per germline, CDR1 ENHRY and CDR2 SYGVKD. CDR3 sequence: CAISVNSEAFF. The CDR3 region has the DNA TGTGCCATCAGTGTTAACAGTGAAGCTTTCTTT.

The rearrangement links TRBV7-2 to TRBJ2-2; tentative D call: TRBD2 (5 bases). V lost 6 bases, J lost 5 bases, and 13 bases lay in between. CDR3 size: 14 residues. Germline CDR1 is SGHTA and CDR2 is FQGNSA. For the CDR3, the DNA is TGTGCCAGCAGTCTGGAAACGGGAACCGGGGAGCTGTTTTTT. It codes for CASSLETGTGELFF.

This sequence joins TRBV23-1 and TRBJ2-7; D may be TRBD1 (6 bases). TRBV23-1 is identified as an open reading frame with a role that is uncertain. V lost 4 bases and J lost 1, with 8 bases in between. The CDR3 totals 13 residues. CDR3 sequence (DNA): TGCGCCAGCAGTCCAGGGGTTTCCTACGAGCAGTACTTC. Its translation is CASSPGVSYEQYF.

This clone was recorded a few times. This chain uses TRBV5-6 with TRBJ2-7; the match to TRBD2 covers 8 bases. V trimming: 4 bases; J trimming: 3 bases; junction bases outside the gene matches: 6. This CDR3 is 14 amino acids long. The germline V gene has CDR1 SGHDT and CDR2 YYEEEE. DNA for the CDR3: TGTGCCAGCAGCCCGGGAGGGTCCGGCTACGAGCAGTACTTC. It codes for CASSPGGSGYEQYF.

This chain links TRBV5-1 with TRBJ2-7; D may be TRBD1 (5 bases). The ends were cut back, 7 bases at V and 2 bases at J, with 16 bases in the middle. Germline CDR1 is SGHRS and CDR2 is YFSETQ. The CDR3 length is 14 residues. The CDR3 DNA reads as TGCGCCAGCGCCGCCGACGGACAAACCTACGAGCAGTACTTC. Translating it yields CASAADGQTYEQYF. Looking up the rest from reference TRBV5-1 and TRBJ2-7 gives the full variable domain: KAGVTQTPRYLIKTRGQQVTLSCSPISGHRSVSWYQQTPGQGLQFLFEYFSETQRNKGNFPGRFSGRQFSNSRSEMNVSTLELGDSALYLCASAADGQTYEQYFGPGTRLTVT.

The V call is TRBV7-8, the J call TRBJ1-1, with D unresolved. The V gene lost 2 bases and the J gene lost 5 bases, with 9 bases spanning the gap. The V gene's germline CDR1 is SGHVS and CDR2 FQNEAQ. The CDR3 runs to 13 residues. This chain's CDR3 is CASSLNLITEAFF. DNA for the CDR3: TGTGCCAGCAGCTTAAATTTGATTACTGAAGCTTTCTTT.

J is TRBJ2-1 and V is TRBV7-8; maybe TRBD2 (6 bases). V shed 7 bases and J shed 12 bases, with 19 bases lying between them. The CDR3 runs 13 residues. The germline gives CDR1 SGHVS, CDR2 FQNEAQ. CDR3 amino acids: CASKTVRDGGQFF. CDR3 bases: TGTGCCAGCAAGACCGTTAGGGACGGGGGGCAGTTCTTC.

The chain recombines TRBV27 with TRBJ2-1; D not resolved. Looked up from germline, CDR1 is MNHEY and CDR2 is SMNVEV (reference sequence). This CDR3 contains 13 residues. Trimming took off 5 bases at V and 7 bases at J, with 12 bases between the two ends. CDR3 sequence (DNA): TGTGCCAGCAGTCCGGTTTTGGGTAATGAGCAGTTCTTC. Translated, it gives CASSPVLGNEQFF.

V usage is TRBV7-2 and J usage is TRBJ1-2; 7 nucleotides line up with TRBD1. The V and J ends lost 4 bases and 5 bases, in that order; junction bases with no gene match: 4. Germline CDR1 and CDR2: SGHTA and FQGNSA. This CDR3 has 13 amino acids. The CDR3 protein is CASSWGTAYGYTF. The DNA of the CDR3 is TGTGCCAGCAGCTGGGGGACAGCATATGGCTACACCTTC.

This clone has more than one count but fewer than ten. The V and J genes are TRBV27 and TRBJ2-7, with 8 bases lining up with TRBD2. V lost 6 bases, J lost 2 bases, and 9 bases stayed unmatched. CDR1 MNHEY and CDR2 SMNVEV come from the germline V gene (reference sequence). The CDR3 sequence is 15 residues long. As DNA, the CDR3 is TGTGCCAGCAGCCGTAGCGGGATGATTCCCTACGAGCAGTACTTC. Translating gives CASSRSGMIPYEQYF.

This sequence joins TRBV5-1 and TRBJ2-5, with 10 positions matching TRBD1. The trim removed 0 bases at V and 10 bases at J, leaving 3 bases unmatched. This CDR3 has 13 amino acids. The germline CDR1 and CDR2 sequences are SGHRS and YFSETQ. The CDR3 DNA is TGCGCCAGCAGCTTGGATGGGACAGGGGACCAGTACTTC. Amino acids: CASSLDGTGDQYF.

The gene calls are TRBV6-1 and TRBJ2-7; D is unclear. V lost 7 bases and J 4 bases, leaving 17 bases between the germline ends. This CDR3 has 14 amino acids. The germline V gene encodes CDR1 MNHNS and CDR2 SASEGT. The CDR3 loop is CASTEDSTAYEQYF. CDR3 nucleotides: TGTGCCAGCACCGAAGATTCAACCGCTTACGAGCAGTACTTC.

V gene TRBV7-6 combines with J gene TRBJ2-7; 7 bases match TRBD2. With 4 bases clipped from V and 0 bases from J, the junction kept 3 bases outside the gene matches. CDR1 and CDR2 (germline): SGHVS, FNYEAQ. The CDR3 spans 14 residues. The CDR3 DNA sequence: TGTGCCAGCAGCTCGCTAGCGGACTCCTACGAGCAGTACTTC. Amino acid sequence: CASSSLADSYEQYF. Using reference TRBV7-6 and TRBJ2-7 for the parts outside the CDR3, the full variable domain is GAGVSQSPRYKVTKRGQDVALRCDPISGHVSLYWYRQALGQGPEFLTYFNYEAQQDKSGLPNDRFSAERPEGSISTLTIQRTEQRDSAMYRCASSSLADSYEQYFGPGTRLTVT.

The chain combines TRBV5-6 with TRBJ2-4, with a possible D match to TRBD1 (6 bases). From germline, CDR1 is SGHDT and CDR2 YYEEEE. The CDR3 sequence is 15 residues long. Trimming left V 0 bases short and J 4 bases short, with 11 bases between. The CDR3 is CASSLVQGTKNIQYF. CDR3 in DNA: TGTGCCAGCAGCTTGGTACAGGGAACAAAAAACATTCAGTACTTC.